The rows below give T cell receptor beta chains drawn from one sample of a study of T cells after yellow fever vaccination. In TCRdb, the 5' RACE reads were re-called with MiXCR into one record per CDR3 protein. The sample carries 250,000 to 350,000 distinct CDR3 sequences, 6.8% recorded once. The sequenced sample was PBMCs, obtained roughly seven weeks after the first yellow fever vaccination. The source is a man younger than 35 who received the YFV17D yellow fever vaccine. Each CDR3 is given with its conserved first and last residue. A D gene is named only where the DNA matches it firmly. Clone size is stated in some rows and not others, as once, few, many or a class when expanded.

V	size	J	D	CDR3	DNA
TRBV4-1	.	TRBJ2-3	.	CASSPLGDSGGPIDTQYF	TGCGCCAGCAGCCCCCTCGGGGATTCCGGGGGGCCAATAGATACGCAGTATTTT
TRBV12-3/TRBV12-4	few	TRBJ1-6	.	CASSLDRYGGGYSPLHF	TGTGCCAGCAGTTTAGATCGCTACGGGGGTGGGTATTCACCCCTCCACTTT
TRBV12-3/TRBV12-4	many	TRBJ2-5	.	CASSRSGTGAQYF	TGTGCCAGCAGTAGAAGTGGGACCGGGGCCCAGTACTTC
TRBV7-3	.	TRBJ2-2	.	CASSLNWADTGELFF	TGTGCCAGCAGCCTTAACTGGGCGGACACCGGGGAGCTGTTTTTT
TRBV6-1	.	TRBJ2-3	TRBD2	CASRTLAGITTDTQYF	TGTGCCAGCAGAACACTAGCGGGCATTACCACAGATACGCAGTATTTT
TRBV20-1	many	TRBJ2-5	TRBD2	CSARVPPRGGETQYF	TGCAGTGCTAGAGTCCCCCCCCGGGGGGGAGAGACCCAGTACTTC
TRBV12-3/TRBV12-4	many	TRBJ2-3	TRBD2	CASTNARGGQQDTQYF	TGTGCCAGCACCAATGCCCGGGGGGGCCAACAAGATACGCAGTATTTT
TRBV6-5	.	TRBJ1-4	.	CASSTTTGVEKLFF	TGTGCCAGCAGCACGACAACTGGGGTTGAAAAACTGTTTTTT
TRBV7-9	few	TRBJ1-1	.	CASSFGHMNTEAFF	TGTGCCAGCAGCTTCGGGCATATGAACACTGAAGCTTTCTTT
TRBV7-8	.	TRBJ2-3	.	CASSLQGITDTQYF	TGTGCCAGCAGCTTACAGGGTATCACAGATACGCAGTATTTT
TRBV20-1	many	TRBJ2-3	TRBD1	CSARGLATGSDTQYF	TGCAGTGCTAGGGGGCTCGCGACAGGGTCAGATACGCAGTATTTT
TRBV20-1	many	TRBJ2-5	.	CSASWGSRGGQETQYF	TGCAGTGCTAGCTGGGGGTCCCGAGGCGGTCAAGAGACCCAGTACTTC
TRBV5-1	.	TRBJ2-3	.	CASSDQTSTDTQYF	TGCGCCAGCAGCGATCAGACTAGCACAGATACGCAGTATTTT
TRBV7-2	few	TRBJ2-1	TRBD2	CASSPGSGGPHNEQFF	TGTGCCAGCAGCCCCGGATCGGGGGGGCCCCACAATGAGCAGTTCTTC
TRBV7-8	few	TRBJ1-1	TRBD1	CASSSRTGGLTEAFF	TGTGCCAGCAGCTCTCGGACAGGGGGCCTCACTGAAGCTTTCTTT
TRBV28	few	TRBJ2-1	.	CASYHGVAGQDEQFF	TGTGCCAGCTACCATGGGGTGGCAGGCCAGGATGAGCAGTTCTTC
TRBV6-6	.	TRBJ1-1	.	CASSRGGTEAFF	TGTGCCAGCAGTCGCGGGGGCACTGAAGCTTTCTTT
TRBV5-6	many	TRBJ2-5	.	CASSLAGPKETQYF	TGTGCCAGCAGCTTGGCGGGCCCCAAAGAGACCCAGTACTTC
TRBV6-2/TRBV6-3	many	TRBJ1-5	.	CASSYSTQFNQPQHF	TGTGCCAGCAGTTACTCGACTCAGTTCAATCAGCCCCAGCATTTT
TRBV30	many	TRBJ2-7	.	CACRGDSSYEQYF	TGTGCCTGTAGGGGGGACAGCTCCTACGAGCAGTACTTC
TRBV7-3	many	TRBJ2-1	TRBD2	CASSIPGTSLGDEQFF	TGTGCCAGCAGCATTCCCGGGACTAGCTTGGGGGATGAGCAGTTCTTC
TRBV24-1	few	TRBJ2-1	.	CATSDFAGEGEQFF	TGTGCCACCAGTGATTTCGCAGGGGAGGGTGAGCAGTTCTTC
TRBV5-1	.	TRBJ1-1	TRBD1	CASSEDRGSGRAFF	TGCGCCAGCAGCGAGGACAGGGGGAGTGGTCGAGCTTTCTTT
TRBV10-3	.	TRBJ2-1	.	CAISASGSGSSSYNEQFF	TGTGCCATCAGTGCCTCGGGGTCCGGGTCTAGCTCCTACAATGAGCAGTTCTTC
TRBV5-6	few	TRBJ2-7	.	CASSLPSSYEQYF	TGTGCCAGCAGCTTGCCGAGCTCCTACGAGCAGTACTTC
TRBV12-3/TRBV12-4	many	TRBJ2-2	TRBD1	CASKPPAGTGRTGELFF	TGTGCCAGTAAACCGCCCGCCGGGACAGGACGCACCGGGGAGCTGTTTTTT
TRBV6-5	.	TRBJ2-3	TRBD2	CASSLGTSGGRGTQYF	TGTGCCAGCAGTTTAGGGACTAGCGGGGGGCGCGGTACGCAGTATTTT
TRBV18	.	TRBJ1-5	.	CASSPMGAGNQPQHF	TGTGCCAGCTCACCAATGGGGGCTGGCAATCAGCCCCAGCATTTT
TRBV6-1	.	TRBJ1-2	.	CASRKSGTDYGYTF	TGTGCCAGCAGGAAATCCGGGACGGACTATGGCTACACCTTC
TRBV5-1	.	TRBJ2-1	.	CASSLEKAYNEQFF	TGCGCCAGCAGCTTGGAGAAGGCTTACAATGAGCAGTTCTTC
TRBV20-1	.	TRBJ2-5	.	CSARENQETQYF	TGCAGTGCTAGAGAGAATCAAGAGACCCAGTACTTC
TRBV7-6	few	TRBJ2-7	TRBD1	CASSLEWAGQGAYEQYF	TGTGCCAGCAGCTTAGAGTGGGCGGGACAGGGGGCTTACGAGCAGTACTTC
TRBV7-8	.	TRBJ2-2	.	CASSLMSTGELFF	TGTGCCAGCAGCCTGATGAGCACCGGGGAGCTGTTTTTT
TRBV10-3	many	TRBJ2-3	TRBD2	CAISESLAGGPDTQYF	TGTGCCATCAGTGAGTCCCTAGCGGGGGGACCGGATACGCAGTATTTT
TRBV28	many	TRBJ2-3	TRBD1	CASSRTDRGRGTDTQYF	TGTGCCAGCAGTCGTACGGACAGGGGGCGTGGCACAGATACGCAGTATTTT
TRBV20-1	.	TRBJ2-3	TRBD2	CSASNRLAGPTDTQYF	TGCAGTGCTAGTAATCGACTAGCGGGGCCCACAGATACGCAGTATTTT
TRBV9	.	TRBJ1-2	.	CASSVAEGDYYGYTF	TGTGCCAGCAGCGTAGCTGAGGGGGATTACTATGGCTACACCTTC
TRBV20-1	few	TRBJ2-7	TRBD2	CSARVGLAYEQYF	TGCAGTGCTAGAGTGGGACTAGCCTACGAGCAGTACTTC
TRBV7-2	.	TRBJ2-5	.	CASSSPRYQETQYF	TGTGCCAGCAGCTCTCCTAGATATCAAGAGACCCAGTACTTC
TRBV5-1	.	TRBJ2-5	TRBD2	CASSFLRGSQETQYF	TGCGCCAGCAGCTTCTTGCGGGGGAGCCAAGAGACCCAGTACTTC
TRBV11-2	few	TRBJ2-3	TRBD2	CASSFDTSGGILADTQYF	TGTGCCAGCAGCTTCGATACTAGCGGGGGGATCTTAGCAGATACGCAGTATTTT
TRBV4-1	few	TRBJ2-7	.	CASSQDSAYEQYF	TGCGCCAGCAGCCAGGACAGCGCCTACGAGCAGTACTTC
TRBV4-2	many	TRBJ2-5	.	CASSQGSAGETQYF	TGTGCCAGCAGCCAAGGGTCGGCGGGGGAGACCCAGTACTTC
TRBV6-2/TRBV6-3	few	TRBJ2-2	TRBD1	CASRRTGSRELFF	TGTGCCAGCAGAAGGACAGGGTCCCGGGAGCTGTTTTTT
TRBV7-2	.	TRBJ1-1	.	CASSQVTGNTEAFF	TGTGCCAGCAGCCAAGTGACAGGAAACACTGAAGCTTTCTTT
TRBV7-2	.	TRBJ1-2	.	CASSLGGAGATPMTF	TGTGCCAGCAGCTTAGGGGGAGCAGGGGCCACCCCTATGACCTTC
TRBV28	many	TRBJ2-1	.	CASTHVSNEQFF	TGTGCCAGCACCCACGTGAGCAATGAGCAGTTCTTC
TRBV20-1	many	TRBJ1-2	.	CSAKRGAYGYTF	TGCAGTGCTAAGAGGGGGGCCTATGGCTACACCTTC
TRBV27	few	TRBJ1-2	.	CASRWGPQLSGYTF	TGTGCCAGCAGATGGGGACCCCAATTAAGTGGCTACACCTTC
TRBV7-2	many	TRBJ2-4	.	CASSLAWGPQNIQYF	TGTGCCAGCAGCTTAGCTTGGGGGCCTCAAAACATTCAGTACTTC
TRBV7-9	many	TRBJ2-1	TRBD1	CASSLVGRGRDNEQFF	TGTGCCAGCAGCTTAGTCGGCAGGGGGAGAGACAATGAGCAGTTCTTC
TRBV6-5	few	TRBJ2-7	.	CASSYSGRSLDEQYF	TGTGCCAGCAGTTACTCGGGTAGAAGCCTAGACGAGCAGTACTTC
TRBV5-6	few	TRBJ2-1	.	CASSPGSLRSYNEQFF	TGTGCCAGCAGCCCGGGGAGTTTGAGGTCCTACAATGAGCAGTTCTTC